Shown below are 13 T cell receptor beta chains from a single sample sequenced in a study of blood T cell repertoires in COVID-19. The assay was immunoSEQ multiplex PCR, and TCRdb's table has in-frame clones only and misses some. The sample records 190,000 or so clones, around 85% being singletons. Sample: peripheral blood. The receptors here all came from a man aged 45-60 years who had recovered from COVID-19.

The table lists this clone with many counts. The gene calls are TRBV6-2 or TRBV6-3 and TRBJ1-5, with 7 bases that match TRBD1. The J segment lost 6 bases and the V segment lost 6 bases, leaving 8 bases of the junction unmatched. The germline CDR1 and CDR2 sequences are MNHEY and SVGEGT. The CDR3 extends over 14 amino acids. CDR3 DNA sequence: TGTGCCAGCAGCCGAGACAGGGTTAGTCAGCCCCAGCATTTT. This gives the protein CASSRDRVSQPQHF.

This CDR3 is CASRGYNYEQYF. CDR3 coding DNA: TGTGCCAGTCGCGGGTATAATTACGAGCAGTACTTC. The chain combines TRBV19 with TRBJ2-7; maybe TRBD2 (5 bases). Trimming removed 8 bases at V and 4 bases at J, with 12 bases between. Germline values: CDR1 LNHDA, CDR2 SQIVND (reference sequence). The length of the CDR3 is 12 residues.

The chain links TRBV24-1 to TRBJ2-5; the match to TRBD1 covers 7 bases. Germline values: CDR1 KGHDR, CDR2 SFDVKD. V shed 3 bases and J 3 bases; nucleotides not matched to a gene: 9. The CDR3 has 16 amino acids. CDR3 in amino acids: CATSDGGDRAEETQYF. The CDR3 DNA reads as TGTGCCACCAGTGATGGCGGAGACAGGGCCGAAGAGACCCAGTACTTC.

The V call is TRBV7-2, the J call TRBJ2-7; possible D gene TRBD2, 7 bases. V lost 1 base and J lost 2, with 12 bases in between. Germline assignment: CDR1 SGHTA and CDR2 FQGNSA. The CDR3 sequence is 15 residues long. CDR3 sequence (DNA): TGTGCCAGCAGCTTAGGCGGGGGACATACCTACGAGCAGTACTTC. This gives the protein CASSLGGGHTYEQYF.

The V and J genes are TRBV11-2 and TRBJ2-3; D possibly corresponds to TRBD1 (5 bases). V was shortened by 1 base and J by 4 bases, with 9 bases between the two germline ends. The CDR3 is 14 amino acids. Germline V lookup: CDR1 SGHAT, CDR2 FQNNGV. CDR3: CASSLGWGPDTQYF. The CDR3 bases are TGTGCCAGCAGCTTAGGCTGGGGCCCAGATACGCAGTATTTT.

The chain joins TRBV2 to TRBJ2-7; TRBD1 aligns across 8 bases. V shed 7 bases, J shed 4 bases, and the junction held 3 bases outside the gene matches. Germline V CDR1 and CDR2: SNHLY, FYNNEI. The CDR3 spans 12 residues. CDR3 nucleotide sequence: TGTGCCAGCACAGGGGGCCTTTACGAGCAGTACTTC. Protein product: CASTGGLYEQYF.

The CDR3 DNA reads TGTGCCAGCAGTGAAGCCTCACAAACCTACGAGCAGTACTTC. This codes for CASSEASQTYEQYF. The chain is built from TRBV2 and TRBJ2-7; D uncertain. Trimming left V 0 bases short and J 2 bases short, with 8 bases between. This CDR3 spans 14 amino acids. Germline V gives CDR1 SNHLY, CDR2 FYNNEI.

This clone was seen just once. The V and J genes are TRBV10-3 and TRBJ2-2; TRBD1 aligns across 12 bases. Per germline, CDR1 ENHRY and CDR2 SYGVKD. J lost 3 bases, V lost 10 bases, and 15 bases had no gene match. There are 18 residues in the CDR3. CDR3 region: CATRPGQGASRDTGELFF. For the CDR3, the DNA is TGTGCCACCCGTCCGGGACAGGGGGCGTCGAGGGACACCGGGGAGCTGTTTTTT.

This clone is a singleton in its sample. The rearrangement uses TRBV7-8 and TRBJ2-1; 10 bases align to TRBD1. In germline, CDR1 is SGHVS, CDR2 FQNEAQ. CDR3 length: 16 residues. V was pared by 6 bases and J by 1 base, with 6 bases of the junction left unmatched. The CDR3 coding sequence is TGTGCCAGCAGGCCCGGGACAGGGGATTCCTACAATGAGCAGTTCTTC. This translates into CASRPGTGDSYNEQFF.

This clone showed up just a few times. The V and J genes are TRBV5-5 and TRBJ1-5; 8 nucleotides agree with TRBD1. The CDR3 covers 14 residues. J lost 2 bases, V lost 6 bases, and 4 bases had no gene match. CDR1 and CDR2 from the germline V gene are SGHKS and YYEKEE (reference sequence). CDR3 loop: CASNTTGGNQPQHF. As DNA, the CDR3 is TGTGCCAGCAACACGACAGGGGGCAATCAGCCCCAGCATTTT.

This chain connects TRBV7-2 to TRBJ2-1; a weak D match, TRBD2 (5 bases). With 2 bases removed from V and 13 bases from J, the gap between germline ends came to 15 bases. The CDR3 is 13 residues long. The germline gives CDR1 SGHTA, CDR2 FQGNSA. CDR3 sequence reads: CASSLFIRGEQFF. CDR3 sequence (DNA): TGTGCCAGCAGCTTATTTATTCGGGGTGAACAGTTCTTC.

The chain has TRBV6-5 and TRBJ1-5, with D possibly TRBD1 on 5 matching bases. From germline, CDR1 is MNHEY and CDR2 SVGAGI. The CDR3 contains 13 residues. V gave up 7 bases and J gave up 4 bases, with 11 bases separating them. The CDR3 loop is CASTLRGNQPQHF. In DNA form, the CDR3 reads TGTGCCAGCACCCTCCGGGGGAATCAGCCCCAGCATTTT.

The sample holds many counts of this clone. This chain connects TRBV6-1 to TRBJ1-5; a weak D match, TRBD1 (6 bases). The CDR3 is 16 residues long. V was pared by 0 bases and J by 7 bases, with 16 bases between. CDR1 and CDR2 (germline): MNHNS, SASEGT. This chain's CDR3 is CASSEAVWQGQQPQHF. In DNA, the CDR3 is TGTGCCAGCAGTGAAGCGGTATGGCAGGGGCAACAGCCCCAGCATTTT.